This TCR beta chain came from a study of blood T cell repertoires in COVID-19. About the study: Material from acute and convalescent COVID-19 was sourced from the United States, Italy and Spain. Sources were T cells, B-cell-depleted T cells, or PBMCs; the material itself was cDNA or gDNA.

The CDR3 spans 13 residues. Trimming shortened V by 0 bases and J by 13 bases, and 11 bases separated the two germline ends. Germline CDR1 SGHKS, CDR2 YYEKEE (reference sequence). Authors' methods: Counts of nucleated cells, estimated from reference gene primer amplification, were obtained. Sequencing was performed with immunoSEQ multiplex PCR; in TCRdb, only in-frame clones are kept and a portion is missing. V and J calls plus clone size are reproduced from that table; the DNA served to infer D and trimming. The sample shows some 200,000 clones, approximately 87% of them seen only once. The J gene is TRBJ1-6, the V gene TRBV5-5; D unclear. The sequence came from a man between 18 and 35 years old with active or convalescent COVID-19. The sample comprised peripheral blood. The CDR3 sequence: CASSLDAVAPLHF. The CDR3 nucleotides read TGTGCCAGCAGCTTGGATGCGGTGGCCCCCCTCCACTTT.